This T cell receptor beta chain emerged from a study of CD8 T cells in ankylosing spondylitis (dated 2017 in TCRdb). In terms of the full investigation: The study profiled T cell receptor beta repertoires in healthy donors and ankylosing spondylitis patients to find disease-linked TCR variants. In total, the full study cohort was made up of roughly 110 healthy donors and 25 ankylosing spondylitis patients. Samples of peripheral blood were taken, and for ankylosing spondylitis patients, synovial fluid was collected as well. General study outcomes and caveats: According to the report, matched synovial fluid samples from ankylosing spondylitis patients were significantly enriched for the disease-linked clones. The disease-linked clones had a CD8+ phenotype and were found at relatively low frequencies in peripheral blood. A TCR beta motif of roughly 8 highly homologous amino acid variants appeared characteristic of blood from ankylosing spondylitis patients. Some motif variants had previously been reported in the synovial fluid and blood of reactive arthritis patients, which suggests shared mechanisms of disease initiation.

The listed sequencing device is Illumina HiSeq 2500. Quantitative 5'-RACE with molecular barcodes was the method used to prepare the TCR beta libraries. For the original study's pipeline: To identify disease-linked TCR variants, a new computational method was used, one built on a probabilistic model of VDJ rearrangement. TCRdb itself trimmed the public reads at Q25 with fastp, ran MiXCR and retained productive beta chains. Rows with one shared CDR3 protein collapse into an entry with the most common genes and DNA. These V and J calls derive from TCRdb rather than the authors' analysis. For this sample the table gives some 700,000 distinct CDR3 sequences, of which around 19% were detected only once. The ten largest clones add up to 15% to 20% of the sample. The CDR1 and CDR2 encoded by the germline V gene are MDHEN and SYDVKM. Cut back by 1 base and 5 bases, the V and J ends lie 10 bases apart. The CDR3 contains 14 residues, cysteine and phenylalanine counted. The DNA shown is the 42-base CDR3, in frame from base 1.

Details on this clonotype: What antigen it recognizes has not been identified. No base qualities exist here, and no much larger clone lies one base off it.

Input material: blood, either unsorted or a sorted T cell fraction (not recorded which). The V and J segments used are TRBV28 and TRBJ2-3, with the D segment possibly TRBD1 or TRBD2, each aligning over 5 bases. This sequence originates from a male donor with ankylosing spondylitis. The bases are TGTGCCAGCAGTTTATCGGGGCCTTTAGATACGCAGTATTTT. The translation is CASSLSGPLDTQYF. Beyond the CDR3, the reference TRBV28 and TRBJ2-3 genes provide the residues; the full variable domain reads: DVKVTQSSRYLVKRTGEKVFLECVQDMDHENMFWYRQDPGLGLRLIYFSYDVKMKEKGDIPEGYSVSREKKERFSLILESASTNQTSMYLCASSLSGPLDTQYFGPGTRLTVL.